This TCR beta chain derives from a study of CD8 T cells in ankylosing spondylitis (dated by TCRdb to 2016 to 2017). Notes on the research overall: To find TCR variants linked to disease, the study profiled T cell receptor beta repertoires in ankylosing spondylitis patients and healthy donors. Peripheral blood samples were taken, and synovial fluid was additionally collected from ankylosing spondylitis patients. The whole study cohort included 85 to 120 healthy donors and over 20 ankylosing spondylitis patients.

The instrument given in TCRdb is Illumina HiSeq 2500. Quantitative 5'-RACE with molecular barcodes was used to prepare TCR beta libraries. In the authors' own workflow: A new computational method, built on a probabilistic model of VDJ rearrangement, was used to identify disease-linked TCR variants. TCRdb applied fastp at Q25 and MiXCR to the public reads, then kept only in-frame beta chains. Identical CDR3 proteins give one entry, which carries the most common genes and DNA. The V and J calls and clone size come from TCRdb's table, not from the authors' own analysis. Present in this sample are 350,000 to 450,000 distinct CDR3 sequences, more than 25% of which were seen just once. Roughly 0.8% of the sample comes from the top ten. The research as a whole found: Some TCR beta motif variants had previously been reported in synovial fluid and blood of reactive arthritis patients, which suggested common disease-initiation mechanisms. A TCR beta motif of several highly homologous amino acid variants appeared characteristic of blood from ankylosing spondylitis patients. The disease-linked clones had a CD8+ phenotype and were found at relatively low frequencies in peripheral blood. The disease-linked clones were reported to be significantly enriched in matched synovial fluid samples from ankylosing spondylitis patients.

Concerning this clonotype itself: It lacks a known antigen. No clone much larger than this one lies a single base away; base qualities are absent.

The CDR3 sequence holds 14 residues, the cysteine and phenylalanine included. CDR3 DNA only is kept here, 42 bases in frame from base 1. V is shortened by 5 bases, J by 4 bases, and the region joining them spans 14 bases. The germline V gene (reference sequence) yields WNHNN for CDR1 and SYGVQD for CDR2. This sequence was found in a male donor with ankylosing spondylitis. The rearrangement combines TRBV10-1 with TRBJ1-1; no confident D gene assignment can be made. Sequencing was carried out using blood, either unsorted or a sorted T cell fraction (not recorded which). CDR3 protein: CASSRNGIGTEAFF. The DNA sequence is as follows: TGCGCCAGCAGTAGGAACGGTATCGGCACTGAAGCTTTCTTT.